The 11 T cell receptor beta chains below were found in one sample sequenced in a study of T cell responses to AZD1222 COVID-19 vaccine. Only in-frame clones appear in the TCRdb table, and some are missing; sequencing was by immunoSEQ multiplex PCR. The sample includes roughly 130,000 clones, 75% to 90% of them seen just once. The input for sequencing was peripheral blood, taken on day 0 of AZD1222 vaccination. These receptors were collected from an adult in good health.

The chain recombines TRBV12-3 or TRBV12-4 with TRBJ2-2; D uncertain. The V and J ends lost 3 bases and 4 bases respectively, with 3 bases between them. This CDR3 has 12 residues. This CDR3 reads CASSFGTGELFF. CDR3 nucleotide sequence: TGTGCCAGCAGTTTTGGCACCGGGGAGCTGTTTTTT.

The chain links TRBV2 to TRBJ1-6; D ambiguous. This CDR3 comprises 14 residues. Germline-derived CDR1 and CDR2 are SNHLY and FYNNEI. The V end was cut by 7 bases, the J end by 7 bases, with 14 bases between. CDR3 residues: CASNQNGENSPLHF. The CDR3 nucleotides read TGTGCCAGCAACCAAAACGGAGAGAATTCACCCCTCCACTTT.

The chain links TRBV24-1 to TRBJ2-1; 11 nucleotides align to TRBD2. Germline-derived CDR1 and CDR2 are KGHDR and SFDVKD. The CDR3 has 16 amino acids. J gave up 5 bases and V 5 bases, and 7 bases lay outside the gene matches. The chain's CDR3 is CATSVAGTSGNNEQFF. As DNA, the CDR3 is TGTGCCACCAGTGTCGCCGGGACTAGCGGCAACAATGAGCAGTTCTTC.

This chain uses TRBV4-1 with TRBJ1-6; D is uncertain. The CDR3 has 18 amino acids. The germline V gene encodes CDR1 MGHRA and CDR2 YSYEKL. V lost 3 bases and J 7 bases, leaving 22 bases between the germline ends. Here the CDR3 reads CASSHQEFPAEKNSPLHF. The CDR3 DNA sequence: TGCGCCAGCAGCCACCAAGAATTCCCGGCAGAAAAAAATTCACCCCTCCACTTT.

This chain connects TRBV11-2 to TRBJ1-1; 8 bases agree with TRBD1. From germline, CDR1 is SGHAT and CDR2 FQNNGV. The length of the CDR3 is 17 residues. J was trimmed by 1 base and V by 7 bases; bases with no gene match: 14. The CDR3 here is CASTEGRGQRQNTEAFF. The CDR3 bases are TGTGCCAGCACCGAAGGCAGGGGGCAACGGCAGAACACTGAAGCTTTCTTT.

This chain uses TRBV5-4 with TRBJ2-3; tentative D call: TRBD1 (5 bases). The CDR3 totals 13 residues. Germline CDR1 and CDR2: SGHNT and YYREEE (reference sequence). Deletions cut 4 bases from V and 6 bases from J, with 12 bases between. The CDR3 loop is CASSPSRGDTQYF. The CDR3 bases are TGTGCCAGCAGCCCCTCAAGGGGCGATACGCAGTATTTT.

The chain is built from TRBV5-1 and TRBJ1-4, with D hard to call. Trimming took 2 bases from V and 0 from J, leaving 8 bases between them. Germline V gene data show CDR1 as SGHRS and CDR2 as YFSETQ. CDR3 length: 15 residues. The DNA for the CDR3 is TGCGCCAGCAGCTTTTCTAAGACAACTAATGAAAAACTGTTTTTT. This translates into CASSFSKTTNEKLFF.

The chain uses TRBV11-1 and TRBJ2-7, with D tentatively TRBD2 (5 bases). From germline, CDR1 is SGHAT and CDR2 FQDESV (reference sequence). The CDR3 consists of 15 residues. Between the trimmed V and J ends, which lost 2 bases and 3 bases, there was a span of 14 bases. The CDR3 here is CASSLSRDSDYEQYF. The CDR3 bases are TGTGCCAGCAGCTTATCTCGGGATAGCGACTACGAGCAGTACTTC.

This clone was seen just once. The chain uses TRBV9 and TRBJ2-1; 7 positions agree with TRBD1. Germline V gene lookup returns CDR1 SGDLS and CDR2 YYNGEE. With V trimmed by 5 bases and J by 6 bases, 5 bases remained unmatched. The CDR3 is made up of 13 amino acids. CDR3 DNA sequence: TGTGCCAGCAGTCGCGCAGGGGGCAATGAGCAGTTCTTC. This sequence encodes CASSRAGGNEQFF.

This chain connects TRBV24-1 to TRBJ1-5; the match to TRBD1 covers 7 bases. The CDR3 has 16 residues. The J segment lost 4 bases and the V segment lost 3 bases, leaving 8 bases of the junction unmatched. The germline V gene encodes CDR1 KGHDR and CDR2 SFDVKD. CDR3 in amino acids: CATSDIRQGRNQPQHF. CDR3 DNA sequence: TGTGCCACCAGTGATATTAGACAGGGCCGGAATCAGCCCCAGCATTTT.

The rearrangement joins TRBV6-2 or TRBV6-3 to TRBJ2-6; 8 bases fit TRBD2. There are 20 residues in the CDR3. After removal of 5 bases from V and 1 base from J, the junction contained 16 bases not matched to a gene. CDR1 and CDR2 (germline): MNHEY, SVGEGT. CDR3 nucleotides: TGTGCCAGCAGTCCACCACTACGCGGGAGGACTCGTTCTGGGGCCAACGTCCTGACTTTC. This encodes CASSPPLRGRTRSGANVLTF.